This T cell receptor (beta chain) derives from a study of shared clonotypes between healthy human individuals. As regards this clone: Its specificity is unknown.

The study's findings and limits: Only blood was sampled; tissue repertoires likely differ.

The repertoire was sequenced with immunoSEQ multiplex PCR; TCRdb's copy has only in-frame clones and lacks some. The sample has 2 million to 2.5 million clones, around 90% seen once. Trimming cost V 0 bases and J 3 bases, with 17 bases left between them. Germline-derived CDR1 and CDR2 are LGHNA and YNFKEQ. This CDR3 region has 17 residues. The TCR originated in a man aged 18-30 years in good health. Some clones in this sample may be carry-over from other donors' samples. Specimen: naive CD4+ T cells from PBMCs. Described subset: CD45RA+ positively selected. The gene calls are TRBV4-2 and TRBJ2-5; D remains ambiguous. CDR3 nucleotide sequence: TGTGCCAGCAGCCAAGATGGTCGTGGCTTCCTCGAAGAGACCCAGTACTTC. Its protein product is CASSQDGRGFLEETQYF.